These 25 T cell receptor beta chains share one sample of origin, sequenced in a study of OX40 agonist ivuxolimab in advanced cancers. Here immunoSEQ multiplex PCR was the method, and the copy in TCRdb shows in-frame clones only, minus some. The sample has approximately 44,000 clones, about 89% seen once. The sample consisted of CD4+ or CD8+ T cells sorted from blood, taken in a trial of the OX40 agonist ivuxolimab. These receptors were obtained from an adult with an advanced solid tumor such as melanoma, head and neck, liver or kidney cancer.

The chain carries TRBV6-6 and TRBJ2-7, with D perhaps TRBD1 (6 bases). In germline, CDR1 is MNHNY, CDR2 SVGAGI (reference sequence). V lost 0 bases and J lost 3, with 15 bases in between. The CDR3 runs 16 residues. CDR3 sequence reads: CASSYSIRTDGYEQYF. Here the CDR3 DNA reads TGTGCCAGCAGTTACTCGATTAGGACAGACGGCTACGAGCAGTACTTC.

The rearrangement uses TRBV13 and TRBJ2-7; the D gene is possibly TRBD1 (5 bases). In germline, CDR1 is PRHDT, CDR2 FYEKMQ (reference sequence). Trimming left V 4 bases short and J 3 bases short, with 16 bases between. There are 15 residues in the CDR3. This chain's CDR3 is CASSSPDRGLYEQYF. CDR3 bases: TGTGCCAGCAGCTCCCCTGACAGAGGTCTCTACGAGCAGTACTTC. The whole variable domain, filled in from reference TRBV13 and TRBJ2-7, reads AAGVIQSPRHLIKEKRETATLKCYPIPRHDTVYWYQQGPGQDPQFLISFYEKMQSDKGSIPDRFSAQQFSDYHSELNMSSLELGDSALYFCASSSPDRGLYEQYFGPGTRLTVT.

J is TRBJ1-1 and V is TRBV20-1; the match to TRBD1 covers 10 bases. Germline CDR1 reads DFQATT; CDR2 reads SNEGSKA (reference sequence). This CDR3 has 11 residues. The V gene end was trimmed by 8 bases and the J gene end by 4 bases; junction bases not matched to a gene: 1. CDR3 loop: CSRDRGTEAFF. As DNA, the CDR3 is TGCAGTAGGGACAGGGGCACTGAAGCTTTCTTT.

This clone was detected a few times. This rearrangement joins TRBV11-2 to TRBJ2-1; no clear D gene. The CDR3 has 13 residues. V was cut by 2 bases and J by 6 bases, with 8 bases left in between. CDR1 SGHAT and CDR2 FQNNGV come from the germline V gene. The CDR3 DNA reads TGTGCCAGCAGCTTACAGAGCGTCAATGAGCAGTTCTTC. Translation: CASSLQSVNEQFF.

This chain joins TRBV5-8 and TRBJ2-7; TRBD2 matches 7 bases. With V trimmed by 5 bases and J by 6 bases, 8 bases remained unmatched. Germline loops: CDR1 SGHTS, CDR2 YDEGEE. The CDR3 runs to 13 residues. CDR3 DNA: TGTGCCAGCAGTCCGGGGGGAAGCGGCGAGCAGTACTTC. Translated, it gives CASSPGGSGEQYF.

This rearrangement joins TRBV6-5 to TRBJ1-1; D perhaps matches TRBD1 (6 bases). Looked up from germline, CDR1 is MNHEY and CDR2 is SVGAGI. The CDR3 has 14 residues. V lost 0 bases and J 3 bases, leaving 8 bases between the germline ends. In DNA, the CDR3 is TGTGCCAGCAGTTACTCCAAGGGGGACACTGAAGCTTTCTTT. The encoded protein is CASSYSKGDTEAFF.

The chain employs TRBV13 and TRBJ1-1, with D unresolved. This CDR3 spans 15 amino acids. Germline V gives CDR1 PRHDT, CDR2 FYEKMQ (reference sequence). The V gene lost 0 bases and the J gene lost 0 bases, with 8 bases spanning the gap. CDR3 amino acids: CASSLGAFMNTEAFF. DNA for the CDR3: TGTGCCAGCAGCTTAGGCGCTTTTATGAACACTGAAGCTTTCTTT.

In its sample, this clone was seen once. The V call is TRBV28, the J call TRBJ2-1; no clear D gene. V was cut by 7 bases and J by 3 bases, with 10 bases left in between. The CDR3 extends over 13 amino acids. Germline V CDR1 and CDR2: MDHEN, SYDVKM. The CDR3 here is CASIKINYNEQFF. The CDR3 DNA follows: TGTGCCAGCATAAAGATCAACTACAATGAGCAGTTCTTC.

This chain uses TRBV2 with TRBJ2-1, with D perhaps matching TRBD1 (6 bases). This CDR3 region has 16 residues. Germline-derived CDR1 and CDR2 are SNHLY and FYNNEI. V was clipped by 8 bases and J by 3 bases, with 20 bases between them. In DNA form, the CDR3 reads TGTGCCAGCGGCGCCCTCGGACAGAGAAACTACAATGAGCAGTTCTTC. Amino acids: CASGALGQRNYNEQFF. Supplemented by reference TRBV2 and TRBJ2-1, the full variable domain reads EPEVTQTPSHQVTQMGQEVILRCVPISNHLYFYWYRQILGQKVEFLVSFYNNEISEKSEIFDDQFSVERPDGSNFTLKIRSTKLEDSAMYFCASGALGQRNYNEQFFGPGTRLTVL.

The V call is TRBV19, the J call TRBJ2-1, with no clear D. Germline CDR1 LNHDA, CDR2 SQIVND (reference sequence). Trimming took off 3 bases at V and 3 bases at J, with 18 bases between the two ends. This CDR3 comprises 17 residues. The CDR3 sequence: CASSILTLDPRYNEQFF. The CDR3 DNA follows: TGTGCCAGTAGTATCCTCACCCTGGACCCTCGCTACAATGAGCAGTTCTTC.

The chain has TRBV4-3 and TRBJ1-6; maybe TRBD1 (5 bases). This CDR3 has 19 amino acids. Deletions cut 4 bases from V and 0 bases from J, with 19 bases between. Germline CDR1 LGHNA, CDR2 YSLEER. This CDR3 is CASSPQPGALSSYNSPLHF. In DNA form, the CDR3 reads TGCGCCAGCAGCCCTCAACCCGGGGCATTAAGCTCCTATAATTCACCCCTCCACTTT.

This clone showed up just a few times. This chain links TRBV13 with TRBJ1-1; D perhaps matches TRBD1 (5 bases). CDR3 length equals 13 residues. The germline gives CDR1 PRHDT, CDR2 FYEKMQ (reference sequence). Trimming stripped 0 bases from V and 5 bases from J, with 7 bases between. CDR3 bases: TGTGCCAGCAGCTTAGGACCAGGGACTGAAGCTTTCTTT. Translation gives CASSLGPGTEAFF.

This sequence joins TRBV11-2 and TRBJ1-2; D remains unclear. Trimming cost V 5 bases and J 4 bases, with 20 bases left between them. Germline V gene data show CDR1 as SGHAT and CDR2 as FQNNGV. This CDR3 is 16 amino acids long. The CDR3 sequence: CASSPHPGIHVYGYTF. DNA for the CDR3: TGTGCCAGCAGCCCCCACCCCGGGATCCATGTCTATGGCTACACCTTC.

The chain carries TRBV7-8 and TRBJ2-7; D is uncertain. V lost 2 bases, J lost 4 bases, and 18 bases lay in between. Per the germline V gene, CDR1 is SGHVS and CDR2 is FQNEAQ. This CDR3 has 16 amino acids. CDR3 protein: CASSLPAASRLYEQYF. The CDR3 DNA follows: TGTGCCAGCAGCTTACCGGCGGCTTCGAGGTTATACGAGCAGTACTTC.

This sequence joins TRBV19 and TRBJ2-2, with D perhaps matching TRBD1 (5 bases). This CDR3 region has 15 residues. CDR1 and CDR2 from the germline V gene are LNHDA and SQIVND (reference sequence). Trimming took off 6 bases at V and 1 base at J, with 12 bases between the two ends. CDR3 protein: CASRPPTGNTGELFF. The CDR3 DNA sequence: TGTGCCAGTAGGCCCCCCACAGGGAACACCGGGGAGCTGTTTTTT.

The chain employs TRBV14 and TRBJ1-6, with a tentative D call TRBD1 (6 bases). The V and J ends lost 0 bases and 10 bases respectively, with 16 bases between them. The germline V gene has CDR1 SGHDN and CDR2 FVKESK. The length of the CDR3 is 16 residues. CDR3 nucleotides: TGTGCCAGCAGCCAAGATCGGGGGGGCCCCGGATCACCCCTCCACTTT. Its protein is CASSQDRGGPGSPLHF.

V is TRBV4-3 and J is TRBJ1-4; D is undetermined. Deletions cut 0 bases from V and 6 bases from J, with 8 bases between. The CDR3 runs 14 residues. Looked up from germline, CDR1 is LGHNA and CDR2 is YSLEER. This chain's CDR3 is CASSQEPGYEKLFF. The DNA of the CDR3 is TGCGCCAGCAGCCAAGAGCCCGGGTATGAAAAACTGTTTTTT.

This clone was detected once. V gene TRBV5-8 combines with J gene TRBJ1-5; 11 nucleotides agree with TRBD1. Trimming removed 0 bases from V and 11 bases from J; junction bases left unmatched: 4. Germline assignment: CDR1 SGHTS and CDR2 YDEGEE. The CDR3 extends over 14 amino acids. This CDR3 is CASSLVRDRGTQHF. The CDR3 coding sequence is TGTGCCAGCAGCTTGGTTCGGGACAGGGGGACCCAGCATTTT.

V and J are TRBV4-3 and TRBJ2-5; D remains ambiguous. Germline loops: CDR1 LGHNA, CDR2 YSLEER. V gave up 1 base and J gave up 2 bases, with 8 bases separating them. The CDR3 is 14 residues long. CDR3 loop: CASSQGRIQETQYF. In DNA, the CDR3 is TGCGCCAGCAGCCAAGGACGAATTCAAGAGACCCAGTACTTC.

This clone has more than one count but fewer than ten. The V gene is TRBV6-1, the J gene TRBJ2-7; D is unclear. The V gene lost 6 bases and the J gene lost 4 bases, with 16 bases spanning the gap. Germline V CDR1 and CDR2: MNHNS, SASEGT. The CDR3 loop spans 14 amino acids. CDR3 residues: CASSGWKIEYEQYF. The CDR3 DNA reads TGTGCCAGCAGCGGGTGGAAGATCGAGTACGAGCAGTACTTC.

The rearrangement uses TRBV5-1 and TRBJ2-7; D tentatively fits TRBD1 or TRBD2 (5 bases each). The CDR3 has 16 residues. Germline loops: CDR1 SGHRS, CDR2 YFSETQ. V was pared by 3 bases and J by 1 base, with 17 bases between. In nucleotides, the CDR3 is TGCGCCAGCAGCTGGAACGCCGGGACCCAATCCTACGAGCAGTACTTC. It codes for CASSWNAGTQSYEQYF.

The chain is built from TRBV4-2 and TRBJ1-1, with 10 bases fitting TRBD1. CDR1 is LGHNA and CDR2 is YNFKEQ in the germline V gene. The CDR3 extends over 16 amino acids. V lost 3 bases and J lost 4; bases outside the gene matches: 8. Written as DNA, the CDR3 is TGTGCCAGCAGCCAGTACGCCGGGACAGGGGTCACTGAAGCTTTCTTT. It is translated as CASSQYAGTGVTEAFF.

The V gene is TRBV9, the J gene TRBJ1-2; D is unclear. Trimming cost V 0 bases and J 4 bases, with 10 bases left between them. This CDR3 is built from 14 residues. CDR1 and CDR2 (germline): SGDLS, YYNGEE. In DNA, the CDR3 is TGTGCCAGCAGCGTAGGTGAAGGCGGCTATGGCTACACCTTC. Encoded protein: CASSVGEGGYGYTF.

The chain links TRBV27 to TRBJ2-1; TRBD2 might be the D (7 bases). V gave up 8 bases and J gave up 3 bases, with 11 bases separating them. This CDR3 is built from 13 residues. Germline V gene lookup returns CDR1 MNHEY and CDR2 SMNVEV (reference sequence). For the CDR3, the DNA is TGTGCCAGCGGGAGGGGGGGCTACAATGAGCAGTTCTTC. Translated: CASGRGGYNEQFF.

This clone was observed a few times. The DNA for the CDR3 is TGTGCCAGCAGTTTACGACTTGGGGGGCGCGGCACTGAAGCTTTCTTT. Translation: CASSLRLGGRGTEAFF. This chain connects TRBV28 to TRBJ1-1, with D perhaps matching TRBD1 (6 bases). CDR3 size: 16 residues. CDR1 and CDR2 (germline): MDHEN, SYDVKM. V lost 2 bases and J lost 4, with 17 bases in between.